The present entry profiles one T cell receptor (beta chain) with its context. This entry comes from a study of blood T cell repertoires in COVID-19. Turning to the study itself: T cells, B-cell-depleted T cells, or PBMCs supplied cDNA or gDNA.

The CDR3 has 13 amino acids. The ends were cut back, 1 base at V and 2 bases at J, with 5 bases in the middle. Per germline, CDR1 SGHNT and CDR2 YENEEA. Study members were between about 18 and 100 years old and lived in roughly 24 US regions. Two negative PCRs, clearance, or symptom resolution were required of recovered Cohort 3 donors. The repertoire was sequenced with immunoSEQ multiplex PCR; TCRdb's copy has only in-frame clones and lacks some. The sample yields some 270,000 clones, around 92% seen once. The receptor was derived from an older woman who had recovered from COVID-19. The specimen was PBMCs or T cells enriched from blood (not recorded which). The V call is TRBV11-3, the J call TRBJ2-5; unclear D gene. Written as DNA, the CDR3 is TGTGCCAGCAGCTTAGGTTTACAAGAGACCCAGTACTTC. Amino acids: CASSLGLQETQYF.